This T cell receptor (beta chain) was identified in a study of T cells after yellow fever vaccination. Germline lookup yields CDR1 MNHNS and CDR2 SASEGT. The CDR3 length is 13 residues. V gave up 9 bases and J gave up 0 bases, with 9 bases separating them. Study-wide points: The secondary response showed a weaker magnitude and a faster peak, day 5 versus 15. Repertoires obtained by FACS sorting could include abundant clonotypes that entered as contaminants from the bulk population. Re-detected after boosting: most primary clones, 96% of CD4 and 75% to 90% of CD8. There was a small share of clonotypes that showed up in both the CD4 and CD8 compartments.

TCRdb ran MiXCR on the 5' RACE reads and lists one entry per CDR3 protein. The sample includes approximately 250,000 distinct CDR3 sequences, over 6.5% of them seen just once. This clonotype was observed at least ten times. Its antigen is currently unknown. This sequence was found in a man aged 25 to 45 who received the YFV17D yellow fever vaccine. This specimen consisted of CD4+ T cells sorted from PBMCs, obtained on the day of the yellow fever booster vaccination. V gene TRBV6-1 combines with J gene TRBJ2-1; D may be TRBD1 (5 bases). The CDR3 bases are TGTGCCAGTAGCAGGGTCTCCTACAATGAGCAGTTCTTC. Translating it yields CASSRVSYNEQFF.